Following are 32 T cell receptor beta chains from one sample sequenced in a study of regulatory T cells in long-lasting Graves disease. Specified time point: newly diagnosed GD, antithyroid drugs for less than 3 months. TCR sequences were obtained from RNA taken from PBMCs. Investigators prepared the TCR beta libraries by applying iRepertoire HTBI primers and Arm-PCR of CDR3 regions. Via MiXCR, TCRdb re-called the multiplex PCR reads, giving one row per CDR3 protein. The sample lists a few hundred thousand distinct CDR3 sequences, under 20% seen once, with over 20% in the top ten. Separately, the same data were catalogued under a study of T cells in Graves' hyperthyroidism and ophthalmopathy.

The sample was peripheral blood mononuclear cells (PBMCs), taken at new diagnosis, from a patient treated with antithyroid drugs. Source of these receptors: a woman younger than 30 with Graves disease.

Regarding this clonotype: A single base separates this from a much larger clone, so it may be a read error. The chain carries TRBV12-3 or TRBV12-4 and TRBJ1-2, with 11 bases fitting TRBD1. The CDR3 totals 15 residues. V gave up 4 bases and J gave up 8 bases; unmatched junction bases: 9. CDR3 loop: CASSSPGQGAQGYTF. CDR3 nucleotide sequence: TGTGCCAGCAGTTCCCCTGGACAGGGGGCGCAGGGCTACACCTTC.

This clonotype was seen many times. The CDR3 protein is CAWSAIFRATNEKLFF. As DNA, the CDR3 is TGTGCCTGGAGTGCCATTTTTCGGGCAACTAATGAAAAACTGTTTTTT. V and J are TRBV30 and TRBJ1-4; D unresolved. Germline values: CDR1 GTSNPN, CDR2 SVGIG (reference sequence). The CDR3 loop spans 16 amino acids. The V end was cut by 1 base, the J end by 0 bases, with 12 bases between. The variable domain in full, with the rest retrieved from reference TRBV30 and TRBJ1-4, is SQTIHQWPATLVQPVGSPLSLECTVEGTSNPNLYWYRQAAGRGLQLLFYSVGIGQISSEVPQNLSASRPQDRQFILSSKKLLLSDSGFYLCAWSAIFRATNEKLFFGSGTQLSVL.

This clonotype was seen only a few times. The chain employs TRBV5-1 and TRBJ1-3; 11 nucleotides line up with TRBD1. Trimming took 4 bases from V and 4 from J; bases not matched to a gene: 10. CDR1 and CDR2 (germline): SGHRS, YFSETQ. This CDR3 contains 17 residues. CDR3 protein: CASSLAGQGAYGNTIYF. Here the CDR3 DNA reads TGCGCCAGCAGCCTTGCCGGACAGGGGGCATACGGAAACACCATATATTTT.

This clonotype was seen a handful of times. V gene TRBV7-2 combines with J gene TRBJ1-2; 9 bases line up with TRBD1. The J segment lost 4 bases and the V segment lost 3 bases, leaving 3 bases of the junction unmatched. This CDR3 spans 14 amino acids. The germline V gene has CDR1 SGHTA and CDR2 FQGNSA. CDR3 protein: CASSFQDRGYGYTF. In DNA, the CDR3 is TGTGCCAGCAGCTTTCAGGACAGGGGCTATGGCTACACCTTC.

This clonotype appeared many times. This chain connects TRBV28 to TRBJ2-2; TRBD2 matches 7 bases. There are 15 residues in the CDR3. The V gene's germline CDR1 is MDHEN and CDR2 SYDVKM. Trimming cost V 4 bases and J 0 bases; bases outside gene matches: 2. As DNA, the CDR3 is TGTGCCAGCAGTTGGGGAGGGGCGAACACCGGGGAGCTGTTTTTT. Encoded protein: CASSWGGANTGELFF.

This chain joins TRBV9 and TRBJ2-1, with 10 bases fitting TRBD1. Germline V gene lookup returns CDR1 SGDLS and CDR2 YYNGEE. After removal of 5 bases from V and 5 bases from J, the junction contained 7 bases not matched to a gene. There are 15 residues in the CDR3. CDR3: CASSRPGQGNNEQFF. CDR3 sequence (DNA): TGTGCCAGCAGTAGACCGGGACAGGGGAACAATGAGCAGTTCTTC. Full variable domain (missing parts from reference TRBV9 and TRBJ2-1): DSGVTQTPKHLITATGQRVTLRCSPRSGDLSVYWYQQSLDQGLQFLIQYYNGEERAKGNILERFSAQQFPDLHSELNLSSLELGDSALYFCASSRPGQGNNEQFFGPGTRLTVL.

This clonotype was seen many times. V is TRBV2 and J is TRBJ2-1; 15 positions match TRBD2. From germline, CDR1 is SNHLY and CDR2 FYNNEI. The CDR3 covers 14 residues. V was clipped by 6 bases and J by 6 bases; unmatched bases: 0. The CDR3 sequence is CASRGLAGGNEQFF. The CDR3 DNA reads TGTGCCAGCAGGGGACTAGCGGGGGGCAATGAGCAGTTCTTC. Supplemented by reference TRBV2 and TRBJ2-1, the full variable domain reads EPEVTQTPSHQVTQMGQEVILRCVPISNHLYFYWYRQILGQKVEFLVSFYNNEISEKSEIFDDQFSVERPDGSNFTLKIRSTKLEDSAMYFCASRGLAGGNEQFFGPGTRLTVL.

This clonotype has a count of ten or more. The chain couples TRBV11-2 to TRBJ2-7; 9 positions agree with TRBD1. V trimming: 6 bases; J trimming: 4 bases; junction bases outside the gene matches: 4. Germline V gene data show CDR1 as SGHAT and CDR2 as FQNNGV. The CDR3 loop spans 13 amino acids. The CDR3 here is CASRRQGDYEQYF. CDR3 bases: TGTGCCAGCAGAAGACAGGGGGATTACGAGCAGTACTTC. Combining the CDR3 with reference TRBV11-2 and TRBJ2-7 gives the whole variable domain EAGVAQSPRYKIIEKRQSVAFWCNPISGHATLYWYQQILGQGPKLLIQFQNNGVVDDSQLPKDRFSAERLKGVDSTLKIQPAKLEDSAVYLCASRRQGDYEQYFGPGTRLTVT.

Many counts were recorded for this clonotype. CDR3 in amino acids: CASSSRNYGYTF. Here the CDR3 DNA reads TGTGCCAGCAGTTCCAGGAACTATGGCTACACCTTC. V gene TRBV2 combines with J gene TRBJ1-2; D is unclear. The germline V and J ends were trimmed by 5 bases and 2 bases, with 6 bases remaining between them. This CDR3 region has 12 residues. CDR1 SNHLY and CDR2 FYNNEI come from the germline V gene.

This clonotype has a count of ten or more. CDR3 DNA: TGTGCCAGCAGCTCACTGGGACTAGACAATGAAGCGGAGCAGTTCTTC. Its protein product is CASSSLGLDNEAEQFF. The V gene is TRBV7-8, the J gene TRBJ2-1, with 8 bases identical to TRBD2. This CDR3 region has 16 residues. Germline V gene lookup returns CDR1 SGHVS and CDR2 FQNEAQ. Unmatched junction bases numbered 15, after V lost 4 bases and J lost 10 bases.

To note about this clonotype: A read error is possible here, since a much larger clone lies one base away. The V and J genes are TRBV6-1 and TRBJ2-7; TRBD2 agrees at 10 bases. With 4 bases clipped from V and 5 bases from J, the junction kept 2 bases outside the gene matches. The CDR3 spans 13 residues. The germline V gene has CDR1 MNHNS and CDR2 SASEGT. The CDR3, as DNA: TGTGCCAGCAGTGCTAGCGGGGGACACGAGCAGTACTTC. Translation: CASSASGGHEQYF.

This clonotype was counted many times. The rearrangement joins TRBV30 to TRBJ1-5; D is uncertain. Per germline, CDR1 GTSNPN and CDR2 SVGIG (reference sequence). The CDR3 has 13 residues. Trimming removed 0 bases at V and 4 bases at J, with 7 bases between. The CDR3 nucleotides are TGTGCCTGGAGTGTTACGTTGAATCAGCCCCAGCATTTT. It encodes CAWSVTLNQPQHF.

This clonotype was seen ten or more times. The chain is built from TRBV6-2 or TRBV6-3 and TRBJ2-7; D gene uncertain. Trimming shortened V by 6 bases and J by 4 bases, and 10 bases separated the two germline ends. The V gene's germline CDR1 is MNHEY and CDR2 SVGEGT. The CDR3 extends over 12 amino acids. The CDR3 spells CASRTKPYEQYF. The CDR3 bases are TGTGCCAGCAGGACAAAACCGTACGAGCAGTACTTC.

The chain recombines TRBV15 with TRBJ1-4; no reliable D call. The CDR3 covers 14 residues. CDR1 and CDR2 from the germline V gene are LNHNV and YYDKDF (reference sequence). Between the trimmed V and J ends, which lost 1 base and 7 bases, there was a span of 10 bases. CDR3 in DNA: TGTGCCACCAGCAGAGCACAGTCCGGTGAAAAACTGTTTTTT. As protein: CATSRAQSGEKLFF.

This clonotype was detected a few times. This chain links TRBV2 with TRBJ2-7; D is uncertain. The V end was cut by 8 bases, the J end by 3 bases, with 17 bases between. Germline V lookup: CDR1 SNHLY, CDR2 FYNNEI. CDR3 length: 14 residues. The CDR3 DNA reads as TGTGCCAGCTGCAGAGTGGCGGCGGACTACGAGCAGTACTTC. Translation: CASCRVAADYEQYF.

This clonotype was recorded many times. The chain uses TRBV6-1 and TRBJ2-2; 12 positions match TRBD1. This CDR3 spans 14 amino acids. The ends lost 6 bases at V and 6 bases at J; junction bases unmatched: 2. CDR1 and CDR2 from the germline V gene are MNHNS and SASEGT. This CDR3 reads CASRGTGGSGELFF. In DNA form, the CDR3 reads TGTGCCAGCAGGGGGACAGGGGGCTCCGGGGAGCTGTTTTTT.

The CDR3 nucleotides are TGTGCCACCAGTGGACCGGGACGGAGCACAGATACGCAGTATTTT. Translation: CATSGPGRSTDTQYF. The rearrangement joins TRBV24-1 to TRBJ2-3; D may be TRBD1 or TRBD2 (5 bases each). The CDR3 has 15 residues. The germline V gene encodes CDR1 KGHDR and CDR2 SFDVKD. Trimming took off 5 bases at V and 0 bases at J, with 11 bases between the two ends.

This clonotype was observed many times. J is TRBJ2-3 and V is TRBV18; a possible D gene is TRBD1 (6 bases). This CDR3 has 17 residues. The germline V and J ends were trimmed by 2 bases and 9 bases, with 24 bases remaining between them. Germline V gives CDR1 KGHSH, CDR2 LQKENI. The CDR3 DNA reads as TGTGCCAGCTCACCAAAAACAGGGTCCGGTATCACAGGCACGCAGTATTTT. This gives the protein CASSPKTGSGITGTQYF.

This clonotype was seen at least ten times. The V and J genes are TRBV20-1 and TRBJ1-1, with a tentative D call TRBD1 (5 bases). Germline lookup yields CDR1 DFQATT and CDR2 SNEGSKA (reference sequence). The V end lost 3 bases, the J end lost 2 bases, and 13 bases lay between the germline ends. CDR3 length equals 14 residues. The DNA for the CDR3 is TGCAGTGCTAGCGTCCCTCAGGGAAACACTGAAGCTTTCTTT. Amino acids: CSASVPQGNTEAFF.

There are a few counts of this clonotype. J is TRBJ2-7 and V is TRBV3-1; D is undetermined. CDR1 and CDR2 (germline): LGHDT, YNNKEL (reference sequence). V lost 0 bases to trimming and J lost 5 bases, with 8 bases between them. The CDR3 contains 13 residues. The CDR3 nucleotides read TGTGCCAGCAGCCAAGATGATCGGAACGAGCAGTACTTC. Protein sequence: CASSQDDRNEQYF.

The rearrangement joins TRBV6-1 to TRBJ2-4, with TRBD2 matching 11 bases. Trimming at V came to 4 bases and at J to 7 bases, leaving 9 bases not matched to a gene. The germline CDR1 and CDR2 sequences are MNHNS and SASEGT. This CDR3 spans 16 amino acids. The CDR3 DNA reads as TGTGCCAGCAGTGGGATTAGCGGGGGGGCTTACAACATTCAGTACTTC. The encoded protein is CASSGISGGAYNIQYF.

This clonotype has at least ten counts. The chain recombines TRBV28 with TRBJ1-2; D is perhaps TRBD1 (6 bases). The CDR3 extends over 15 amino acids. Germline V gene sequence: CDR1 MDHEN, CDR2 SYDVKM. With 2 bases removed from V and 8 bases from J, the gap between germline ends came to 18 bases. The CDR3 DNA is TGTGCCAGCAGTTTACTCCACGGCAGGGGAGCAGGCTACACCTTC. Translating it yields CASSLLHGRGAGYTF.

This clonotype has a handful of counts. The chain is built from TRBV6-1 and TRBJ1-5; TRBD1 is a possible D gene (5 bases). Germline loops: CDR1 MNHNS, CDR2 SASEGT. V dropped 3 bases and J dropped 0 bases, with 12 bases sitting between them. The CDR3 is 16 amino acids. The CDR3 is CASSDWAGHSNQPQHF. In DNA form, the CDR3 reads TGTGCCAGCAGTGATTGGGCAGGGCATAGCAATCAGCCCCAGCATTTT.

This clonotype came up many times. The chain uses TRBV18 and TRBJ1-5; D is ambiguous. Germline V CDR1 and CDR2: KGHSH, LQKENI. V lost 6 bases and J lost 3, with 9 bases in between. This CDR3 spans 13 amino acids. The DNA of the CDR3 is TGTGCCAGCTCCGGTCAGGACAATCAGCCCCAGCATTTT. Its translation: CASSGQDNQPQHF.

This clonotype was counted at least ten times. This chain joins TRBV5-6 and TRBJ2-2; D perhaps matches TRBD1 (7 bases). This CDR3 contains 16 residues. V was clipped by 0 bases and J by 6 bases, with 15 bases between them. CDR1 is SGHDT and CDR2 is YYEEEE in the germline V gene. The CDR3 nucleotides are TGTGCCAGCAGCTTGGTCCCAGGGGGGCGCGCCGGGGAGCTGTTTTTT. Protein sequence: CASSLVPGGRAGELFF.

This clonotype was recorded at least ten times. The gene calls are TRBV2 and TRBJ2-3, with D tentatively TRBD1 or TRBD2 (5 bases each). The CDR3 totals 17 residues. Trimming stripped 6 bases from V and 1 base from J, with 20 bases between. Germline assignment: CDR1 SNHLY and CDR2 FYNNEI. CDR3: CASRRGRGSSGTDTQYF. CDR3 DNA: TGTGCCAGCAGAAGGGGACGGGGATCCTCTGGCACAGATACGCAGTATTTT.

This clonotype was seen more than once but under ten times. The chain joins TRBV13 to TRBJ2-2; either TRBD1 or TRBD2 may supply D (5 bases each). The length of the CDR3 is 18 residues. Trimming pared 0 bases from V and 7 bases from J, leaving 21 bases between. Germline loops: CDR1 PRHDT, CDR2 FYEKMQ (reference sequence). The CDR3 DNA reads TGTGCCAGCAGCTTAGGACGGGACGCGTCAATAAGCGACGGGGAGCTGTTTTTT. Amino acid sequence: CASSLGRDASISDGELFF.

Ten or more counts support this clonotype. The chain links TRBV5-6 to TRBJ2-5; D uncertain. There are 13 residues in the CDR3. Per the germline V gene, CDR1 is SGHDT and CDR2 is YYEEEE. Trimming shortened V by 2 bases and J by 7 bases, and 12 bases separated the two germline ends. CDR3 nucleotide sequence: TGTGCCAGCAGCTTTGGCCCGGGTACGACCCAGTACTTC. It is translated as CASSFGPGTTQYF.

The sample holds a few counts of this clonotype. The chain employs TRBV27 and TRBJ1-2; 7 nucleotides agree with TRBD1. V was pared by 7 bases and J by 3 bases, with 5 bases of the junction left unmatched. The CDR3 runs 13 residues. Looked up from germline, CDR1 is MNHEY and CDR2 is SMNVEV (reference sequence). CDR3 residues: CASMGGTDYGYTF. The DNA of the CDR3 is TGTGCCAGCATGGGAGGGACAGACTATGGCTACACCTTC.

Details on this clonotype: A far larger clone is a single base away, which makes a read error likely. The J gene is TRBJ2-7, the V gene TRBV7-3; D perhaps matches TRBD2 (5 bases). This CDR3 contains 12 residues. From germline, CDR1 is SGHTA and CDR2 FQGTGA. Trimming removed 5 bases at V and 2 bases at J, with 7 bases between. Here the CDR3 DNA reads TGTGCCAGCAGCGGGAGTACCTACGAGCAGTACTTC. Translating it yields CASSGSTYEQYF.

The rearrangement links TRBV30 to TRBJ2-5; 11 positions agree with TRBD2. CDR1 and CDR2 from the germline V gene are GTSNPN and SVGIG (reference sequence). J was trimmed by 5 bases and V by 1 base; bases with no gene match: 0. The CDR3 length is 13 residues. This CDR3 reads CAWSASGGETQYF. CDR3 in DNA: TGTGCCTGGAGTGCTAGCGGGGGGGAGACCCAGTACTTC.

This clonotype is judged medium-sized. The chain joins TRBV5-1 to TRBJ2-1, with D hard to call. The CDR3 is 13 residues long. CDR1 and CDR2 (germline): SGHRS, YFSETQ. V lost 0 bases to trimming and J lost 4 bases, with 5 bases between them. The CDR3 DNA follows: TGCGCCAGCAGCTTGGAACTTTACAATGAGCAGTTCTTC. This sequence encodes CASSLELYNEQFF.